The 7 T cell receptor beta chains listed next were all sequenced from one sample in a study of T-cell reconstitution after alpha-beta-depleted transplantation in children. Unique molecular identifiers tagged the TCRbeta library. TCRdb re-called the PCR reads through MiXCR, storing one row per CDR3 protein. The sample includes 450,000 to 600,000 distinct CDR3 sequences, more than 9% of them seen just once. The sample here was PBMCs, taken before TCRalphabeta/CD19-depleted stem cell transplant. Receptor source: a child under 10 years old with inherited bone marrow failure, due to receive a stem cell transplant.

As regards this clonotype: This clone may be a read error of a much larger clone one base away. V gene TRBV4-1 combines with J gene TRBJ2-3; D uncertain. CDR1 MGHRA and CDR2 YSYEKL come from the germline V gene. V was pared by 6 bases and J by 2 bases, with 12 bases between. The CDR3 has 14 residues. The CDR3 nucleotides are TGCGCCAGCAGACCCCCTAATAACACAGATACGCAGTATTTT. Amino acids: CASRPPNNTDTQYF.

Ten or more counts support this clonotype. V usage is TRBV20-1 and J usage is TRBJ2-5, with unresolved D. The V gene's germline CDR1 is DFQATT and CDR2 SNEGSKA (reference sequence). This CDR3 comprises 13 residues. V was cut by 4 bases and J by 3 bases, with 12 bases left in between. The CDR3 coding sequence is TGCAGTGCTACCGGGCCGGAGAAAGAGACCCAGTACTTC. This translates into CSATGPEKETQYF.

This clonotype occurred many times. The chain has TRBV27 and TRBJ2-2; tentatively, D is TRBD2 (5 bases). Trimming pared 3 bases from V and 4 bases from J, leaving 9 bases between. CDR3 length: 14 amino acids. CDR1 MNHEY and CDR2 SMNVEV come from the germline V gene (reference sequence). The CDR3 DNA follows: TGTGCCAGCAGTTTCCGGGGTTTCACCGGGGAGCTGTTTTTT. It is translated as CASSFRGFTGELFF.

This clonotype was picked up many times. This chain uses TRBV27 with TRBJ2-7; 9 bases fit TRBD2. The CDR3 sequence is 15 residues long. Germline values: CDR1 MNHEY, CDR2 SMNVEV (reference sequence). The J segment lost 2 bases and the V segment lost 2 bases, leaving 4 bases of the junction unmatched. CDR3 in DNA: TGTGCCAGCAGTTTAGGGGCGGGAGGGCCCTACGAGCAGTACTTC. Protein sequence: CASSLGAGGPYEQYF.

This clonotype was observed at least ten times. The J gene is TRBJ2-7, the V gene TRBV29-1; a weak D match, TRBD1 (5 bases). The CDR3 is made up of 12 amino acids. The germline CDR1 and CDR2 sequences are SQVTM and ANQGSEA. V lost 3 bases to trimming and J lost 4 bases, with 10 bases between them. CDR3 sequence (DNA): TGCAGCGTTGAGGGGCTGCGGTACGAGCAGTACTTC. Translation: CSVEGLRYEQYF.

The table lists this clonotype with a few counts. The chain employs TRBV20-1 and TRBJ2-7; 10 bases line up with TRBD1. The CDR3 runs to 13 residues. CDR1 is DFQATT and CDR2 is SNEGSKA in the germline V gene (reference sequence). V shed 3 bases, J shed 6 bases, and the junction held 5 bases outside the gene matches. The CDR3 DNA follows: TGCAGTGCTAGGGACAGGGGGTGGGGCGAGCAGTACTTC. It specifies CSARDRGWGEQYF.

For this clonotype: A read error is possible here, since a much larger clone lies one base away. The rearrangement joins TRBV20-1 to TRBJ2-2; 8 bases are a match to TRBD1. CDR3 length: 16 residues. Germline CDR1 and CDR2: DFQATT and SNEGSKA (reference sequence). V lost 8 bases and J lost 7; bases outside the gene matches: 18. The CDR3 region is CSTQGAGQGDHGELFF. The CDR3 nucleotides read TGCAGTACCCAAGGGGCAGGACAGGGCGATCACGGGGAGCTGTTTTTT.